This paragraph reports one T cell receptor (beta chain). Its antigen target is currently unknown. There are no base qualities to consult, and no much larger clone falls within one base. The data are from a study of control samples from healthy donors and cancer patients (dated by TCRdb to 2020 to 2022). Reading the germline V gene gives CDR1 KGHSH and CDR2 LQKENI. The CDR3 runs 15 residues from the cysteine to the phenylalanine. The DNA shown is the 45-base CDR3, in frame from base 1. The junction shows trimming of 2 bases on V and 3 bases on J, plus 14 bases between the germline ends. The library was produced with the immunoSEQ multiplex PCR assay. What TCRdb holds here is the immuneACCESS table cut down to in-frame rearrangements. Part of the clones is not present; checked against another copy, under half of the missing clones reflect an unresolved V gene, and the others are unexplained. Across this sample there are fewer than 200,000 clones, with around 93% seen only once. The ten largest clones add up to approximately 4% of the sample.

The receptor was derived from a woman aged 60-75 years in good health. Material: blood. Rearrangement joined TRBV18 to TRBJ2-7; the D gene could be either TRBD1 or TRBD2, each agreeing at 5 bases. The nucleotide sequence reads as follows: TGTGCCAGCTCACCATCCCAGGGAGCCAGCTACGAGCAGTACTTC. It is translated as CASSPSQGASYEQYF.